Listed here are 5 T cell receptor beta chains from one sample, sequenced in a study of blood T cell repertoires in COVID-19. Here immunoSEQ multiplex PCR was the method, and the copy in TCRdb shows in-frame clones only, minus some. The repertoire consists of more than 150,000 clones, with less than 90% occurring once and the leading ten covering around 21%. Sequenced: peripheral blood. The receptor source for this set is a man in his 70s with active or convalescent COVID-19.

The CDR3 loop is CASSQTGSQYSPLHF. The CDR3 DNA sequence: TGTGCCAGCAGCCAGACAGGGTCCCAATATTCACCCCTCCACTTT. The J gene is TRBJ1-6, the V gene TRBV14; TRBD1 aligns across 7 bases. This CDR3 is 15 amino acids long. After removal of 3 bases from V and 8 bases from J, the junction contained 7 bases not matched to a gene. The germline V gene has CDR1 SGHDN and CDR2 FVKESK.

The table lists this clone with a few counts. In nucleotides, the CDR3 is TGTGCCAGCAGCAGAGACAGGGGGCGAAGCAATCAGCCCCAGCATTTT. Translating gives CASSRDRGRSNQPQHF. The rearrangement links TRBV7-8 to TRBJ1-5; TRBD1 agrees at 10 bases. Losses at the gene ends were 5 bases for V and 1 base for J; bases not matched to a gene: 5. Germline CDR1 and CDR2: SGHVS and FQNEAQ. CDR3 length: 16 amino acids.

The CDR3 bases are TGTGCCAGCAGCCCCCTAGCCTACGAGCAGTACTTC. Residues: CASSPLAYEQYF. The rearrangement uses TRBV7-2 and TRBJ2-7; D gene unclear. V was pared by 5 bases and J by 2 bases, with 7 bases between. CDR1 is SGHTA and CDR2 is FQGNSA in the germline V gene. This CDR3 contains 12 residues.

The CDR3 region has the DNA TGCGCCAGCAGCTTGGGAGACTATCTGGGGACTGAAGCTTTCTTT. This sequence encodes CASSLGDYLGTEAFF. The chain carries TRBV5-1 and TRBJ1-1; D not certain. The V end was cut by 0 bases, the J end by 5 bases, with 14 bases between. CDR3 length: 15 residues. The germline gives CDR1 SGHRS, CDR2 YFSETQ.

J is TRBJ1-1 and V is TRBV29-1, with 7 bases aligning to TRBD1. Germline V gives CDR1 SQVTM, CDR2 ANQGSEA. V lost 5 bases, J lost 7 bases, and 4 bases stayed unmatched. This CDR3 comprises 11 residues. The CDR3 loop is CSVYRGGEAFF. The CDR3 nucleotides read TGCAGCGTTTACAGGGGAGGTGAAGCTTTCTTT.